What follows are 21 T cell receptor beta chains derived from one specimen sequenced in a study of monozygotic twins with inflammatory bowel disease. TCRdb processed the 5' RACE reads again and assigns one entry to each CDR3 protein, with no DNA. This listing includes 330,000 or so distinct CDR3 sequences. The specimen was blood. The receptors derive from a human donor with ulcerative colitis or Crohn's disease, or a healthy co-twin of an affected twin (not recorded which).

This sequence joins TRBV18 and TRBJ2-7; TCRdb selects TRBD1, and the lack of DNA leaves this call unchecked. Germline-derived CDR1 and CDR2 are KGHSH and LQKENI. This CDR3 spans 15 amino acids. CDR3 loop: CASSPERGQIYEQYF.

The chain carries TRBV29-1 and TRBJ2-6; there is no DNA to check the TCRdb D call of TRBD2. This CDR3 has 19 residues. The germline V gene has CDR1 SQVTM and CDR2 ANQGSEA. The CDR3 protein is CSVVLLEAGGYSGANVLTF.

The V call is TRBV28, the J call TRBJ2-7; the D gene TCRdb calls, TRBD1, cannot be checked with no DNA. This CDR3 comprises 15 residues. CDR1 MDHEN and CDR2 SYDVKM come from the germline V gene. The CDR3: CASTYPGVQAYEQYF.

The chain couples TRBV3-1 to TRBJ1-2; TCRdb's D call of TRBD1 is untestable without DNA. The length of the CDR3 is 15 residues. Germline V CDR1 and CDR2: LGHDT, YNNKEL (reference sequence). CDR3 in amino acids: CASSQVSAGGYGYTF.

The J gene is TRBJ1-5, the V gene TRBV20-1. The length of the CDR3 is 15 residues. Looked up from germline, CDR1 is DFQATT and CDR2 is SNEGSKA (reference sequence). The CDR3 region is CSARSLLNSNQPQHF.

The V gene is TRBV7-9, the J gene TRBJ2-2; with no DNA, the TCRdb D assignment of TRBD2 cannot be verified. The CDR3 has 15 amino acids. CDR1 SEHNR and CDR2 FQNEAQ come from the germline V gene (reference sequence). The CDR3 spells CASSFGLAGPGELFF.

The chain employs TRBV6-1 and TRBJ2-1; no DNA is available, so the TRBD1 call from TCRdb remains unchecked. Germline V lookup: CDR1 MNHNS, CDR2 SASEGT. This CDR3 is built from 15 residues. Here the CDR3 reads CASSPGQKPYNEQFF.

The V call is TRBV9, the J call TRBJ1-1. CDR1 and CDR2 (germline): SGDLS, YYNGEE. The CDR3 runs to 11 residues. The CDR3 region is CASSAGSEAFF.

The chain recombines TRBV10-3 with TRBJ2-2; TCRdb calls TRBD1, which cannot be checked without DNA. Germline V lookup: CDR1 ENHRY, CDR2 SYGVKD. This CDR3 comprises 15 residues. This CDR3 reads CAIRTGTGDTGELFF.

The gene calls are TRBV14 and TRBJ1-2; as DNA is missing, the TRBD1 call by TCRdb cannot be tested. The CDR3 extends over 15 amino acids. Germline CDR1 SGHDN, CDR2 FVKESK. CDR3 region: CASSYGTAGLYGYTF.

This chain joins TRBV7-2 and TRBJ2-2; the TRBD1 assignment by TCRdb is unverifiable without DNA. Germline V gene data show CDR1 as SGHTA and CDR2 as FQGNSA. The CDR3 loop spans 14 amino acids. The CDR3 sequence is CASSQFLFPGELFF.

V usage is TRBV2 and J usage is TRBJ2-7; the TRBD1 assignment by TCRdb is unverifiable without DNA. This CDR3 spans 17 amino acids. Per the germline V gene, CDR1 is SNHLY and CDR2 is FYNNEI. CDR3 sequence reads: CASSEALYEDTTYEQYF.

The chain uses TRBV5-1 and TRBJ2-2; TCRdb calls TRBD1, which cannot be checked without DNA. The germline gives CDR1 SGHRS, CDR2 YFSETQ. CDR3 length equals 15 residues. CDR3 region: CASREVDKLPGELFF.

The chain uses TRBV19 and TRBJ2-1; the TRBD2 assignment by TCRdb is unverifiable without DNA. The CDR3 length is 14 residues. Germline assignment: CDR1 LNHDA and CDR2 SQIVND (reference sequence). CDR3 in amino acids: CASDKGLAGEGQFF.

This sequence joins TRBV4-2 and TRBJ2-1; checking the TCRdb D call of TRBD1 is not possible without DNA. CDR1 and CDR2 from the germline V gene are LGHNA and YNFKEQ. The CDR3 loop spans 16 amino acids. CDR3: CASSHGDGGSYNEQFF.

V and J are TRBV6-1 and TRBJ2-1. The CDR3 runs to 16 residues. CDR1 is MNHNS and CDR2 is SASEGT in the germline V gene. The CDR3 loop reads CASSESGSLPYNEQFF.

This chain uses TRBV30 with TRBJ2-7; the D call of TRBD1 rests on TCRdb alone, since no DNA is present to check it. CDR3 length: 13 residues. Germline CDR1 GTSNPN, CDR2 SVGIG (reference sequence). The CDR3 here is CAWTWTGEGEQYF.

The J gene is TRBJ1-5, the V gene TRBV7-2. This CDR3 comprises 15 residues. Germline assignment: CDR1 SGHTA and CDR2 FQGNSA. The CDR3: CASSAGGGAGQPQHF.

The gene calls are TRBV7-6 and TRBJ2-5; TCRdb selects TRBD2, and the lack of DNA leaves this call unchecked. This CDR3 has 15 residues. Germline CDR1 reads SGHVS; CDR2 reads FNYEAQ. CDR3 protein: CASTMGSGRQETQYF.

The CDR3 region is CASSGSDTQYF. The chain is built from TRBV25-1 and TRBJ2-3. Germline CDR1 and CDR2: MGHDK and SYGVNS. This CDR3 comprises 11 residues.

CDR3 sequence: CASSQLAGGSTDTQYF. J is TRBJ2-3 and V is TRBV6-4; TCRdb selects TRBD2, and the lack of DNA leaves this call unchecked. Germline CDR1 and CDR2: MRHNA and SNTAGT. This CDR3 contains 16 residues.